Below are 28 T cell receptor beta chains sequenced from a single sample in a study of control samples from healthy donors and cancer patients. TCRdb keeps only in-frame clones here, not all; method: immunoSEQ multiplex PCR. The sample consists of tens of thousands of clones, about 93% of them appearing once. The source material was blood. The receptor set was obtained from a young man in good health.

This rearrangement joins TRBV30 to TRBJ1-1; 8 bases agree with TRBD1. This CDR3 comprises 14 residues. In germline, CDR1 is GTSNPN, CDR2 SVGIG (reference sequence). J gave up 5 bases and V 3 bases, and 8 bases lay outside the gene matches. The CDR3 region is CAWRTQGARTEAFF. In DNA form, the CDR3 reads TGTGCCTGGAGGACCCAGGGGGCGCGAACTGAAGCTTTCTTT. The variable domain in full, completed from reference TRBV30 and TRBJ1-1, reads SQTIHQWPATLVQPVGSPLSLECTVEGTSNPNLYWYRQAAGRGLQLLFYSVGIGQISSEVPQNLSASRPQDRQFILSSKKLLLSDSGFYLCAWRTQGARTEAFFGQGTRLTVV.

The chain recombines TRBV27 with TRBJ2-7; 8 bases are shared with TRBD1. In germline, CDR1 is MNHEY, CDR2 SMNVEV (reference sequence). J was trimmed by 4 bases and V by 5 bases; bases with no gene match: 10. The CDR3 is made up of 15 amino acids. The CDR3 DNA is TGTGCCAGCAGTCCTACTTGGACAGGGCGGTACGAGCAGTACTTC. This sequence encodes CASSPTWTGRYEQYF.

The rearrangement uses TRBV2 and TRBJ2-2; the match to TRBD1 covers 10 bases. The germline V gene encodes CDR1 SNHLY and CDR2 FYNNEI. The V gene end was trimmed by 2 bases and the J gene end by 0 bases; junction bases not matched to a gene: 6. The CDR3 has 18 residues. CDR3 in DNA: TGTGCCAGCAGTGAAATTTCCGGACAGGGGGCGAACACCGGGGAGCTGTTTTTT. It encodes CASSEISGQGANTGELFF.

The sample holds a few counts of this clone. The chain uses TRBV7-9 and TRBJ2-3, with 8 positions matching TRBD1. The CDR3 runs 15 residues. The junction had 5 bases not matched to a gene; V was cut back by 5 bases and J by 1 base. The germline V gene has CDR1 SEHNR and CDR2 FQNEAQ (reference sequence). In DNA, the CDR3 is TGTGCCAGCAGCCCGGGACAGGAAGGCACAGATACGCAGTATTTT. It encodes CASSPGQEGTDTQYF.

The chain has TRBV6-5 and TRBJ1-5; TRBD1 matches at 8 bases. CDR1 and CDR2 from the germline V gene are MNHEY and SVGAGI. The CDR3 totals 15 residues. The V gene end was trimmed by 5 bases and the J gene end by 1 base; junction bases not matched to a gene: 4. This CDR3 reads CASSQTGVSNQPQHF. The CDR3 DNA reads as TGTGCCAGCAGTCAGACAGGGGTCAGCAATCAGCCCCAGCATTTT.

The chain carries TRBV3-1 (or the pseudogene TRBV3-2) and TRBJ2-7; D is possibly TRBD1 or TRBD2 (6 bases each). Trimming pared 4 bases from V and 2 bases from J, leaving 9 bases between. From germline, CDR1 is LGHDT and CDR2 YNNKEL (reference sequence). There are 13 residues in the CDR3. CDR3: CASSRRGPYEQYF. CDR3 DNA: TGTGCCAGCAGCCGCCGGGGGCCCTACGAGCAGTACTTC.

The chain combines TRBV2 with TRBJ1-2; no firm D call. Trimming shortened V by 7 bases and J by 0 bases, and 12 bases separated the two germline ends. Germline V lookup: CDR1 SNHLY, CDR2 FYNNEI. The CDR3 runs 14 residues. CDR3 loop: CASNDNSANYGYTF. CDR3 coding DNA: TGTGCCAGCAATGATAACAGTGCTAACTATGGCTACACCTTC.

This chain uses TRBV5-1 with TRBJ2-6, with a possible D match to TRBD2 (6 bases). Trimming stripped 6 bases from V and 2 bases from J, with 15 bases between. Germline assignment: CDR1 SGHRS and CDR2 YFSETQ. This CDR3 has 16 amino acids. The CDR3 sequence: CASTYQGGAGANVLTF. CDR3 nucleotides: TGCGCCAGCACCTATCAGGGAGGAGCTGGGGCCAACGTCCTGACTTTC.

CDR3 sequence (DNA): TGTGCCAGTAGTAACCCCGGTAGCGGGGGCAATGAGCAGTTCTTC. Translated: CASSNPGSGGNEQFF. The chain has TRBV19 and TRBJ2-1, with 9 bases fitting TRBD2. Trimming removed 4 bases from V and 6 bases from J; junction bases left unmatched: 7. Per germline, CDR1 LNHDA and CDR2 SQIVND (reference sequence). The CDR3 spans 15 residues.

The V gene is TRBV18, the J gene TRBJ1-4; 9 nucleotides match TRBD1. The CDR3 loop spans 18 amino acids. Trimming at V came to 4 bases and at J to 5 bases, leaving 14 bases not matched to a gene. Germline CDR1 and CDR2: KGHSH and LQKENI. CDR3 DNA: TGTGCCAGCTCACTAACCGGGACAGGGTTATCCCTCAATGAAAAACTGTTTTTT. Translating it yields CASSLTGTGLSLNEKLFF.

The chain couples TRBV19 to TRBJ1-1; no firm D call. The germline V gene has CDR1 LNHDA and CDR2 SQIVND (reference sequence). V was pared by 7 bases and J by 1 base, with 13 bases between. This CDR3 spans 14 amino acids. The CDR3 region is CASTSATRNTEAFF. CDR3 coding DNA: TGTGCCAGTACCAGCGCCACCAGGAACACTGAAGCTTTCTTT.

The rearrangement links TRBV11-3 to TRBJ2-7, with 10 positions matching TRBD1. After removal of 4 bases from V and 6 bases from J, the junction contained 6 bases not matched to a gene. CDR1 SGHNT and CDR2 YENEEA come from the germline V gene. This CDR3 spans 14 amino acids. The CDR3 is CASSSGTGAREQYF. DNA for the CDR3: TGTGCCAGCAGCTCCGGGACAGGGGCCCGCGAGCAGTACTTC.

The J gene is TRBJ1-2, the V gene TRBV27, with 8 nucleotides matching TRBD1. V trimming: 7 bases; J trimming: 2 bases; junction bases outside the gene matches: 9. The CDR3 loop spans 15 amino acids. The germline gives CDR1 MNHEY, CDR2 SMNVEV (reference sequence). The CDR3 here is CASTPRGQVNYGYTF. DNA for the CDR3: TGTGCCAGCACCCCAAGGGGACAGGTGAACTATGGCTACACCTTC.

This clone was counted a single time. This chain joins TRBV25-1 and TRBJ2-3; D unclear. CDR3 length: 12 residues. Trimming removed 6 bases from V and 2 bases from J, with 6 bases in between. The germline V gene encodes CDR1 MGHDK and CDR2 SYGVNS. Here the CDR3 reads CASSLNTDTQYF. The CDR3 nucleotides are TGTGCCAGCAGCCTCAACACAGATACGCAGTATTTT.

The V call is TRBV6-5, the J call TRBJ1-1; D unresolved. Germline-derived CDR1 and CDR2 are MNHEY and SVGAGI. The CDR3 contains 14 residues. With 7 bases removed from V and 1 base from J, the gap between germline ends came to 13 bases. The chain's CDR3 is CASTPRQENTEAFF. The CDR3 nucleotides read TGTGCCAGCACTCCCCGCCAGGAGAACACTGAAGCTTTCTTT.

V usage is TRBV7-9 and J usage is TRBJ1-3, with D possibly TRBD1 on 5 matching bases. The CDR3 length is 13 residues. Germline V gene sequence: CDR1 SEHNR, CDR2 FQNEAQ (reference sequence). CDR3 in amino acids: CVSGAGAGNTIYF. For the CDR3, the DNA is TGTGTCAGTGGGGCAGGAGCTGGAAACACCATATATTTT.

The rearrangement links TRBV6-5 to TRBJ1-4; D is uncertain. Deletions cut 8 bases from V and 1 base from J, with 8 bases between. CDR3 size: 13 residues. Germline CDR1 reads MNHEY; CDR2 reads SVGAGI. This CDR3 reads CASRTETNEKLFF. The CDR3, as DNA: TGTGCCAGCCGGACCGAAACTAATGAAAAACTGTTTTTT.

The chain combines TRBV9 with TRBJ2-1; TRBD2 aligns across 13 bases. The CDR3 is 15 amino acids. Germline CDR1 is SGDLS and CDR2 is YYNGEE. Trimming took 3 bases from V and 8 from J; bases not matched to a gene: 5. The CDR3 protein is CASSGGLAGVDEQFF. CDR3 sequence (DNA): TGTGCCAGCAGCGGAGGACTAGCGGGAGTGGATGAGCAGTTCTTC.

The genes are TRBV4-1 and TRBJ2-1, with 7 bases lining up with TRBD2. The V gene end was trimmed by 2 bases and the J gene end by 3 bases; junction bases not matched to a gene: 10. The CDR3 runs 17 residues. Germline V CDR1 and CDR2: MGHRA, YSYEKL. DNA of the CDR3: TGCGCCAGCAGCCAAAAGGGCGGGGGAGCGGTCTACAATGAGCAGTTCTTC. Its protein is CASSQKGGGAVYNEQFF.

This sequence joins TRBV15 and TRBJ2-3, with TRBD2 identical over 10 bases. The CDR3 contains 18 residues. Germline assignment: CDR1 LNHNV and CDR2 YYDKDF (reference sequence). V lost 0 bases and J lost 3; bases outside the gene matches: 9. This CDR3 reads CATSRDLGASGSTDTQYF. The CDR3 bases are TGTGCCACCAGCAGAGATCTTGGTGCTAGCGGGAGTACAGATACGCAGTATTTT. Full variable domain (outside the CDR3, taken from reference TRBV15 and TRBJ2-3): DAMVIQNPRYQVTQFGKPVTLSCSQTLNHNVMYWYQQKSSQAPKLLFHYYDKDFNNEADTPDNFQSRRPNTSFCFLDIRSPGLGDTAMYLCATSRDLGASGSTDTQYFGPGTRLTVL.

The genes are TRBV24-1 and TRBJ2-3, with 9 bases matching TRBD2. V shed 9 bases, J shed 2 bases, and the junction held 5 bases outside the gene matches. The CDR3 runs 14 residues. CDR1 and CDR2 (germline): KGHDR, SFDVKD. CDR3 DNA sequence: TGTGCCACCGTAGCGGGGGCGCTCACAGATACGCAGTATTTT. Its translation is CATVAGALTDTQYF.

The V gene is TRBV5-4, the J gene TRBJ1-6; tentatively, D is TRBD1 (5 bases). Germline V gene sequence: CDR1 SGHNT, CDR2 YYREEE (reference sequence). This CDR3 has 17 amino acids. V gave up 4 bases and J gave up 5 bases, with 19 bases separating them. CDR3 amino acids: CASSQPKQGWHNSPLHF. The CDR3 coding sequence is TGTGCCAGCAGCCAACCTAAGCAGGGTTGGCATAATTCACCCCTCCACTTT.

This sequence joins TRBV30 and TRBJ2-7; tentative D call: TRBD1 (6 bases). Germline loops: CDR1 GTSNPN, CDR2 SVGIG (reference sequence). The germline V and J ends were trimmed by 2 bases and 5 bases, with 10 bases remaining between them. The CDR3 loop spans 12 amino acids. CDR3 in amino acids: CAWSTTGNEQYF. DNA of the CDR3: TGTGCCTGGAGTACCACAGGGAACGAGCAGTACTTC. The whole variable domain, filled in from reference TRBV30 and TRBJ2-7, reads SQTIHQWPATLVQPVGSPLSLECTVEGTSNPNLYWYRQAAGRGLQLLFYSVGIGQISSEVPQNLSASRPQDRQFILSSKKLLLSDSGFYLCAWSTTGNEQYFGPGTRLTVT.

CDR3: CASSFGLAGVPGEQYF. CDR3 nucleotides: TGTGCCAGCAGTTTTGGACTAGCGGGAGTCCCAGGCGAGCAGTACTTC. The chain employs TRBV28 and TRBJ2-7; 13 bases match TRBD2. The CDR3 sequence is 16 residues long. The V segment lost 3 bases and the J segment 6 bases; nucleotides outside the gene matches: 8. Germline V gene sequence: CDR1 MDHEN, CDR2 SYDVKM.

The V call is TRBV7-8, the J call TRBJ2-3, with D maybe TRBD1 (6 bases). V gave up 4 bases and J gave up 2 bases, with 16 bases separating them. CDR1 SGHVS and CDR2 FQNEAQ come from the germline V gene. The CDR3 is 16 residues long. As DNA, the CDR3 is TGTGCCAGCAGCTCTCGACAGGAAGGGAACACAGATACGCAGTATTTT. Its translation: CASSSRQEGNTDTQYF. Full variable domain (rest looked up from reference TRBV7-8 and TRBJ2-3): GAGVSQSPRYKVAKRGQDVALRCDPISGHVSLFWYQQALGQGPEFLTYFQNEAQLDKSGLPSDRFFAERPEGSVSTLKIQRTQQEDSAVYLCASSSRQEGNTDTQYFGPGTRLTVL.

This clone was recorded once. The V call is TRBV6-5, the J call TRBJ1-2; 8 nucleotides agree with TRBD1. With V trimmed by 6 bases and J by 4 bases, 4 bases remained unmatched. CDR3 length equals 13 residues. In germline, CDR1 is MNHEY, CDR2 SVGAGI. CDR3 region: CASRWTGSYGYTF. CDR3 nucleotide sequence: TGTGCCAGCAGGTGGACAGGGAGCTATGGCTACACCTTC.

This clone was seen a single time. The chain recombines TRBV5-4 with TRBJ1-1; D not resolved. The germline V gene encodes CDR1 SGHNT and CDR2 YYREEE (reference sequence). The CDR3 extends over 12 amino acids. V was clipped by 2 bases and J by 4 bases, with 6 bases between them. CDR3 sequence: CASSFDFTEAFF. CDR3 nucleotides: TGTGCCAGCAGCTTCGACTTCACTGAAGCTTTCTTT.

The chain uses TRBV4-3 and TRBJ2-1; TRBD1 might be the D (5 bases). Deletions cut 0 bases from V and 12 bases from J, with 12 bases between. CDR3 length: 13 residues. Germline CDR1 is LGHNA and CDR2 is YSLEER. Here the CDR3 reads CASSQEWGSGQFF. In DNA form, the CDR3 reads TGCGCCAGCAGCCAAGAATGGGGCTCGGGGCAGTTCTTC.